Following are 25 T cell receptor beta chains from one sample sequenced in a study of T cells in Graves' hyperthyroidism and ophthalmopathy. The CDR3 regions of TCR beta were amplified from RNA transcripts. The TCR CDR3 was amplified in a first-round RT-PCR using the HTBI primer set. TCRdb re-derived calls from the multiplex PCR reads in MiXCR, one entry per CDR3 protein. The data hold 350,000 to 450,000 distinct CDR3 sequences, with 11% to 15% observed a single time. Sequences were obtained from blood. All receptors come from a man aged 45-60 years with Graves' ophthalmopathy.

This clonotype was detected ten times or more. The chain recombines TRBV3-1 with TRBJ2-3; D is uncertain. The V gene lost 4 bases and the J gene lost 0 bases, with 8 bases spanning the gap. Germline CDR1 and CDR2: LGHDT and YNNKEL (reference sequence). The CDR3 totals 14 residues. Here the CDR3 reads CASSPTPSTDTQYF. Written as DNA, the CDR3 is TGTGCCAGCAGCCCAACCCCGAGCACAGATACGCAGTATTTT.

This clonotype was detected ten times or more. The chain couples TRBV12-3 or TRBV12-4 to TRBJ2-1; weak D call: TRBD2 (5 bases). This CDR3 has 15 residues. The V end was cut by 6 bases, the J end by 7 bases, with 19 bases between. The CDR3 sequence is CASRDGLPPGNEQFF. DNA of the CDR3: TGTGCCAGCAGGGACGGGCTACCCCCGGGGAATGAGCAGTTCTTC.

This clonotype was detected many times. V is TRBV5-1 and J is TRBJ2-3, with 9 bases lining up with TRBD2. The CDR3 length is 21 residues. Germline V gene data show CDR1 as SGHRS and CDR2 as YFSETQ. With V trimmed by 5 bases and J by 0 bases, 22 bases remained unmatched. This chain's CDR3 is CASRPAGGRGTEASSTDTQYF. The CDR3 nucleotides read TGCGCCAGCAGACCGGCGGGGGGGCGCGGGACGGAGGCCTCTAGCACAGATACGCAGTATTTT.

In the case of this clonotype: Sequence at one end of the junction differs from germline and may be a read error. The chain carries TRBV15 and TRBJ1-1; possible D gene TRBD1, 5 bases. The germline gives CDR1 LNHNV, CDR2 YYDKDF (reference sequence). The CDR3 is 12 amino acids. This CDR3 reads CATEGLNTEASF. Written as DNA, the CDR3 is TGTGCCACCGAGGGGTTGAACACTGAAGCTTCCTTT.

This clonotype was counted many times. The CDR3 bases are TGCGCCAGCAGCTTGATAGGGGTCACCGGGGAGCTGTTTTTT. Translated, it gives CASSLIGVTGELFF. The rearrangement uses TRBV5-1 and TRBJ2-2; D perhaps matches TRBD1 (5 bases). This CDR3 region has 14 residues. V lost 1 base and J 4 bases, leaving 8 bases between the germline ends. The germline CDR1 and CDR2 sequences are SGHRS and YFSETQ.

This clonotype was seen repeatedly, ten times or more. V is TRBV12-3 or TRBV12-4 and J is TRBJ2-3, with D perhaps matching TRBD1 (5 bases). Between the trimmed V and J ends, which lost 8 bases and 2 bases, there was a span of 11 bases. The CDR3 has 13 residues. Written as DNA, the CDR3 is TGTGCCAGCCAAGACAGCCCCACAGATACGCAGTATTTT. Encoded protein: CASQDSPTDTQYF.

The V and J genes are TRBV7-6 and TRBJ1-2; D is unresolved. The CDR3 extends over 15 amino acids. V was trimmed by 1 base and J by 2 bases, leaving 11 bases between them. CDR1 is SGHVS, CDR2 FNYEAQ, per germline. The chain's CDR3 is CASSLVDGANYGYTF. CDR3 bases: TGTGCCAGCAGCTTAGTCGACGGAGCAAACTATGGCTACACCTTC.

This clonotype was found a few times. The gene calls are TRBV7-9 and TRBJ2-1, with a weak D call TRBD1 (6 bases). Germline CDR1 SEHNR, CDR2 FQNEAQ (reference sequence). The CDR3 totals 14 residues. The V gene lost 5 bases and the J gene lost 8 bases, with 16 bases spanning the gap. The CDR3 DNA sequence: TGTGCCAGCAGCCGAGGACAGACTACCCATGAGCAGTTCTTC. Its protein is CASSRGQTTHEQFF.

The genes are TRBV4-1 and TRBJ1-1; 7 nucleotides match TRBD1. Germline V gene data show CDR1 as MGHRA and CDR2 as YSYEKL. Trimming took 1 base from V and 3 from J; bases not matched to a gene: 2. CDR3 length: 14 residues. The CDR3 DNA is TGCGCCAGCAGCCAAGTCAGGGGGGACACTGAAGCTTTCTTT. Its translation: CASSQVRGDTEAFF.

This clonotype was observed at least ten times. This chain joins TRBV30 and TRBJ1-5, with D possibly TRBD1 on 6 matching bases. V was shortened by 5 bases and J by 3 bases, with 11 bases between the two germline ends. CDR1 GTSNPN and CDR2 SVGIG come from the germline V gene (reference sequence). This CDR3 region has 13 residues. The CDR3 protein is CAWQGTLNQPQHF. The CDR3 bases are TGTGCCTGGCAAGGGACACTCAATCAGCCCCAGCATTTT.

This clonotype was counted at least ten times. The CDR3 protein is CATSRVTEDTDTQYF. DNA for the CDR3: TGTGCCACCAGCAGAGTGACTGAGGACACAGATACGCAGTATTTT. This chain uses TRBV15 with TRBJ2-3; no clear D. The germline CDR1 and CDR2 sequences are LNHNV and YYDKDF (reference sequence). V was cut by 1 base and J by 2 bases, with 10 bases left in between. The CDR3 is made up of 15 amino acids.

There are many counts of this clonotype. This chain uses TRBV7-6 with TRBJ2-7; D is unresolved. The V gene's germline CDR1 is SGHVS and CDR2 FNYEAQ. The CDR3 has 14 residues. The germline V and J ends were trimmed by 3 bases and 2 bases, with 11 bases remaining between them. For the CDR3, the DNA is TGTGCCAGCAGCTTCGACTCCGGTACCTACGAGCAGTACTTC. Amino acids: CASSFDSGTYEQYF.

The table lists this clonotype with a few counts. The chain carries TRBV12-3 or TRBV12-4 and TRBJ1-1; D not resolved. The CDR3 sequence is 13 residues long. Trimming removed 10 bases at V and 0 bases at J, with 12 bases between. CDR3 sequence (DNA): TGTGCCACAAAAACCGCTGTGAACACTGAAGCTTTCTTT. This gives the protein CATKTAVNTEAFF.

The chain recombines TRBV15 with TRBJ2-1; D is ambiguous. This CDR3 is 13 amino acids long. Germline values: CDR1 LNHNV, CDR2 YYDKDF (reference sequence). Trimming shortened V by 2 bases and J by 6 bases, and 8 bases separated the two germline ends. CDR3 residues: CATSRKDGNEQFF. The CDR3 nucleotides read TGTGCCACCAGCAGAAAAGACGGCAATGAGCAGTTCTTC.

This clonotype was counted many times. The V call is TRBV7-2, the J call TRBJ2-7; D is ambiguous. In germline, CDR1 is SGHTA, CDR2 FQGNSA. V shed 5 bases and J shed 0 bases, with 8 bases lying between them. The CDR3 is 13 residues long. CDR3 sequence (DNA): TGTGCCAGCAGCGACTCGATCTCCTACGAGCAGTACTTC. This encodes CASSDSISYEQYF.

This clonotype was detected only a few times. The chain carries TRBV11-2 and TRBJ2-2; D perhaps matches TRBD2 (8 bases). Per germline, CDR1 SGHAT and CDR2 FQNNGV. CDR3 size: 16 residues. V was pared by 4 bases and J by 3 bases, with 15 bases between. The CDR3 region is CASSSQGGLDTGELFF. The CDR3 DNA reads TGTGCCAGCAGCTCGCAGGGGGGACTAGACACCGGGGAGCTGTTTTTT.

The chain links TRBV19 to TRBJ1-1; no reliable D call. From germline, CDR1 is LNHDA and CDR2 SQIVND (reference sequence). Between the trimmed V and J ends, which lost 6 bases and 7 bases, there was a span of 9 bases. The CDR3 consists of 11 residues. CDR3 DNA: TGTGCCAGTAGGTGGCAGGTTGAAGCTTTCTTT. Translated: CASRWQVEAFF.

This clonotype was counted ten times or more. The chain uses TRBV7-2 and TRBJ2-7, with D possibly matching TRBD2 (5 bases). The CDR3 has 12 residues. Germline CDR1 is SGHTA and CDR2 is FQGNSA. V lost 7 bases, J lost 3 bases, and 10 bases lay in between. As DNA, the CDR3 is TGTGCCAGCATGCGAGGGAGCTACGAGCAGTACTTC. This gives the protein CASMRGSYEQYF.

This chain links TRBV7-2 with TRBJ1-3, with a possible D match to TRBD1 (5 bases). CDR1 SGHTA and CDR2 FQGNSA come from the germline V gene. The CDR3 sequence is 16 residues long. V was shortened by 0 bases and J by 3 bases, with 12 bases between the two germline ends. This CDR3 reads CASSLAGTSGGNTIYF. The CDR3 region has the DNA TGTGCCAGCAGCTTAGCCGGGACGTCGGGTGGAAACACCATATATTTT.

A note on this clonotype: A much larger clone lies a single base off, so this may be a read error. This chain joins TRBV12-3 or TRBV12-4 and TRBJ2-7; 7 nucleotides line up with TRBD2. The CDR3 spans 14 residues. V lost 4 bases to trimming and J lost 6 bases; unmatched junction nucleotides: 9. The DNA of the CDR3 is TGTGCCAGCAGTTCAGGCGGGAGCTTACGCGAGCAGTACTTC. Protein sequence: CASSSGGSLREQYF.

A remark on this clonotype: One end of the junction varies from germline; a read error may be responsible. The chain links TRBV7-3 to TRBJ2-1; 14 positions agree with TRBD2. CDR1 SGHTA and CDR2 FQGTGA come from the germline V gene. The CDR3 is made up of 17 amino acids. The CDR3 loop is CASSLTPGTSGSNERFF. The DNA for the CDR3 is TGTGCCAGCAGCTTAACGCCCGGGACTAGCGGGAGCAATGAGCGGTTCTTC.

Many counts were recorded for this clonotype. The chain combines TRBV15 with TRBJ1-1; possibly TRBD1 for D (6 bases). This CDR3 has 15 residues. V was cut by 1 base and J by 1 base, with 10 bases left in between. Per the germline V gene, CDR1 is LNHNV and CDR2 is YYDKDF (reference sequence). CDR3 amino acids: CATSRAGAGNTEAFF. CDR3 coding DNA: TGTGCCACCAGCAGAGCAGGGGCTGGGAACACTGAAGCTTTCTTT.

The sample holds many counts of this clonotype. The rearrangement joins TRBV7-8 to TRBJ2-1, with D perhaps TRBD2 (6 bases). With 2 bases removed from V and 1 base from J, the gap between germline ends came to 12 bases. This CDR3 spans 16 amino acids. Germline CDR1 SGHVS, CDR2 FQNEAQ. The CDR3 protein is CASSLIREDSYNEQFF. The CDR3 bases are TGTGCCAGCAGCTTAATTAGGGAGGATTCCTACAATGAGCAGTTCTTC.

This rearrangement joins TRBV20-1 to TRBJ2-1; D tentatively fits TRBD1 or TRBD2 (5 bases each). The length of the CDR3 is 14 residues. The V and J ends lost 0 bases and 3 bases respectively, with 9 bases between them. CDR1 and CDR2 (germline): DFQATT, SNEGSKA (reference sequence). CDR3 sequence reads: CSARDTGRYNEQFF. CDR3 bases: TGCAGTGCTAGAGATACGGGACGCTACAATGAGCAGTTCTTC.

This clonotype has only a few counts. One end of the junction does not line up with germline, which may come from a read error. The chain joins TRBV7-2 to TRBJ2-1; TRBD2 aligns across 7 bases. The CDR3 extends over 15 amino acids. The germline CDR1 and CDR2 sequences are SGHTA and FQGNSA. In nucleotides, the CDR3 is TGTGCCAGCAGCCTAGCGGAAAGGTCCTACAATGAGCAGTTCTTC. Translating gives CASSLAERSYNEQFF.